The clone carrying this T cell receptor (beta chain) was observed at least ten times. The data are from a study of low-dose radiotherapy and immunotherapy resistance in tumors. About the study: Cohort 1 received 0.5 Gy per fraction every 2 weeks, totaling 6.5 Gy.

TRAV- and TRBV-specific primers, spanning alpha and beta chains, primed first-strand cDNA. The TCRs were subjected to amplification over about 19 PCR cycles employing a constant-region primer in conjunction with a V-primer adapter. TCRdb reprocessed the reads with MiXCR, giving one entry per CDR3 protein. The sample includes 50,000 or so distinct CDR3 sequences, 23% seen only once; the top ten take around 7%. Time point denoted: after trial treatment. The treatment was: LDRT plus nivolumab, ipilimumab, low-dose cyclophosphamide and aspirin (RACIN trial). Solid tumors that lacked tumor-infiltrating lymphocytes and were advanced were present in eligible patients. This TCR was sampled from a male donor with prostate cancer. Material: PBMCs, obtained after low-dose radiotherapy plus immunotherapy.

The CDR3 DNA follows: TGTGCCAGCAGGACCCTCGGACAGGGGGCGAACACCGGGGAGCTGTTTTTT. It is translated as CASRTLGQGANTGELFF. V is TRBV6-1 and J is TRBJ2-2; 10 nucleotides align to TRBD1. The germline V gene has CDR1 MNHNS and CDR2 SASEGT. V was clipped by 6 bases and J by 0 bases; unmatched bases: 7. CDR3 length: 17 amino acids.